The rows below give T cell receptor beta chains drawn from one sample of a study of circulating tumor DNA in untreated peripheral T-cell lymphoma. Clones were sequenced by immunoSEQ multiplex PCR, and TCRdb holds only the in-frame ones, with some missing. The repertoire holds hundreds of clones, with nearly 75% as singletons. The material sequenced was tumor tissue. The receptors stem from a human donor with peripheral T-cell lymphoma. Both conserved end residues are part of each CDR3.

TRBJ1-5 TRBV10-1 17 CASVVPPGPESNQPQHF
TRBJ1-2 TRBV10-2 15 CASSESAGLHYGYTF
TRBJ1-2 TRBV5-1 15 CASSSLMGQSYGYTF
TRBJ2-1 TRBV11-3 17 CASSLTRGRDSYNEQFF
TRBJ2-1 TRBV29-1 16 CSVGLAGGRSYNEQFF
TRBJ2-1 TRBV15 14 CATSREEQGNEQFF
TRBJ1-3 TRBV12-5 13 CASVRYSGNTIYF
TRBJ1-3 TRBV16 15 CASSQTPGAGNTIYF
TRBJ2-3 TRBV25-1 16 CASSEYKGGITDTQYF
TRBJ2-7 TRBV2 20 CASKRLWGHRLAGDPYEQYF
TRBJ1-3 TRBV10-2 12 CASSDWGDTIYF
TRBJ1-6 TRBV25-1 13 CATRRGLNSPLHF
TRBJ1-1 TRBV4-1 15 CASNSPLGQWGEAFF
TRBJ2-3 TRBV9 15 CASSSPIPLIDTQYF
TRBJ1-1 TRBV4-1 13 CASSPAGSREAFF
TRBJ2-2 TRBV2 20 CASNPSLWTSGGTFTGELFF
TRBJ2-3 TRBV7-1 17 CASSLTPPRGFTDTQYF
TRBJ2-5 TRBV18 16 CASSPPAGGREETQYF
TRBJ2-1 TRBV5-1 17 CASSLEGLAGDDNEQFF
TRBJ1-6 TRBV11-3 15 CASDPQTFLDSPLHF
TRBJ2-1 TRBV7-7 15 CASSLRTDSYNEQFF
TRBJ2-5 TRBV29-1 12 CSVQGFQETQYF
TRBJ1-3 TRBV6-8 18 CATVPGQGSPYSGNTIYF
TRBJ1-3 TRBV2 16 CASSSPYSTSGNTIYF
TRBJ1-1 TRBV4-1 15 CASSQGRRENTEAFF
TRBJ2-5 TRBV6-8 16 CAISATSGEAEETQYF
TRBJ2-7 TRBV6-8 15 CASSYSTGGAYEQYF
TRBJ1-2 TRBV19 14 CASSWLGQGSGYTF
TRBJ1-5 TRBV18 15 CASSPPTGGNQPQHF
TRBJ1-1 TRBV10-2 14 CASSDMLGRIEAFF
TRBJ2-3 TRBV11-3 14 CASSRELATDTQYF
TRBJ1-2 TRBV14 12 CASSRGGYGYTF
TRBJ2-5 TRBV29-1 13 CSVDEGHQETQYF
TRBJ1-4 TRBV11-3 14 CASSLELGQEKLFF
TRBJ2-3 TRBV6-8 16 CASITRGDPLTDTQYF
TRBJ2-1 TRBV10-2 15 CASSESLGQRNEQFF
TRBJ1-6 TRBV19 15 CASSITSSYNSPLYF
TRBJ2-1 TRBV4-1 13 CASSQDTGDEQFF
TRBJ1-6 TRBV6-1 15 CASSEVRAPNSPLHF
TRBJ1-5 TRBV2 14 CASRGGVSNQPQHF
TRBJ1-4 TRBV18 15 CASSPPGRNWEKLFF
TRBJ1-5 TRBV18 14 CASSRQGADQPQHF